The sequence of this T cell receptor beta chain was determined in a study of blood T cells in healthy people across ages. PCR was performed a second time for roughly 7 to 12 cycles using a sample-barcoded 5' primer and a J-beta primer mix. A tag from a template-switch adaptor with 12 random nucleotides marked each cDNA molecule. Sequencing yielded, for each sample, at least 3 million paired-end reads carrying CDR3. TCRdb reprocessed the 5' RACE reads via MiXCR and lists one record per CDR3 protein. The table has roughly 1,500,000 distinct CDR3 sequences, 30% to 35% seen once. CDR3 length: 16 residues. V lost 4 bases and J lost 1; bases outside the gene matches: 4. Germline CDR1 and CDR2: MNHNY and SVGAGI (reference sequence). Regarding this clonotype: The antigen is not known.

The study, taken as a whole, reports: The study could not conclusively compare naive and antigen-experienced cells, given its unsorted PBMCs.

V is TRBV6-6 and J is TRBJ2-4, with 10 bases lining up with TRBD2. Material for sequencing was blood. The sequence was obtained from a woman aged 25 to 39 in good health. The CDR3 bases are TGTGCCAGCAGTTCCGAGCGGGGGGGCGCCAAAAACATTCAGTACTTC. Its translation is CASSSERGGAKNIQYF.